Below, one TCR beta chain is given with its context. Its antigen is unidentified. The sample originates from a study of OX40 agonist ivuxolimab in advanced cancers. For the study at large: An agonistic anti-OX40 (CD134) antibody, ivuxolimab, was used to treat the patients.

Using immunoSEQ multiplex PCR, the repertoire was profiled, and TCRdb retains in-frame clones only, with some absent. The table has around 35,000 clones, approximately 82% seen once. Unmatched junction bases numbered 4, after V lost 1 base and J lost 4 bases. Germline-derived CDR1 and CDR2 are SEHNR and FQNEAQ (reference sequence). The CDR3 loop spans 15 amino acids. Study-wide results and limits: Dosing at 0.1 to 3.0 mg/kg was accompanied by clonal expansion of CD4+ and CD8+ blood T cells by week 6.

This sequence was found in an adult with an advanced solid tumor such as melanoma, head and neck, liver or kidney cancer. The specimen comprised CD4+ or CD8+ T cells sorted from blood, sampled in a trial of the OX40 agonist ivuxolimab. The J gene is TRBJ1-1, the V gene TRBV7-9, with 9 bases aligning to TRBD1. CDR3 nucleotides: TGTGCCAGCAGCTTAGGCGGACAGGGGAGCACTGAAGCTTTCTTT. Amino acid sequence: CASSLGGQGSTEAFF.